This TCR beta chain originates from a study of regulatory T cells in long-lasting Graves disease (dated by TCRdb to the early 2020s). Concerning the study at large: To count as having persistent Graves' disease, a patient had to have received antithyroid drug treatment for over 5 years with TSH receptor autoantibodies remaining persistently positive. Patients with persistent Graves' disease were compared with patients with newly diagnosed Graves' disease using TCR sequencing and RNA sequencing of peripheral blood. Persistent Graves' disease patients in the clinical cohort had taken antithyroid drugs for roughly ten years on average. The study was registered as a clinical trial and conducted in China. A total of 33 samples were covered by TCR sequencing, comprising about 13 persistent and about 20 newly diagnosed Graves' disease patients. The paper as a whole reports these results and caveats: TRBV28, TRBJ1-2 and TRBJ2-5 were preferentially used in persistent disease, while TRBV20-1 and TRBJ2-1 were favored in newly diagnosed disease. The authors noted that the small sample size was a limitation that may lower accuracy. Only peripheral blood was studied, because thyroid tissue, the primary lesion, was inaccessible. Sequencing and analysis were limited to the TCR beta chain. Persistent Graves' disease patients showed lower TCR Shannon entropy and fewer highly expanded clones than newly diagnosed patients, suggesting clonal expansion. Persistent patients shared more public clonotypes among themselves (roughly 2,700) than newly diagnosed patients did (over 900).

Libraries were prepared through multiplex PCR. Sequencer: Illumina HiSeq 4000. iRepertoire HTBI primers and Arm-PCR amplification of CDR3 regions were used to construct TCR beta libraries. PCR products were gel purified before sequencing. Concerning the study's data processing: Gene usage analysis of CDR3 amino acid clonotypes relied on the 55 to 80 TRBV and more than twelve TRBJ segments identified across samples. COPE and FqMerger were used to merge the filtered high-quality paired reads into contigs. BLAST was used to align contigs to IMGT TRBV, TRBD and TRBJ reference genes, with CDR3 defined following IMGT. Clonotypes above 0.1% frequency were classified as highly expanded clones. Shannon entropy served as the measure of repertoire diversity, while the Gini coefficient captured V-J evenness. A clonotype was considered public if more than one individual shared it. TCRdb redid the processing of the public reads, applying fastp at Q25 and MiXCR, and retained in-frame beta chains. For every CDR3 protein sequence, its rows merge into one entry that carries the most common genes and DNA. TCRdb's processing, not the authors' own work, is the source of the V and J calls. The sample profile shows fewer than 550,000 distinct CDR3 sequences; 20% to 25% of them were found once. The top ten clonotypes cover roughly 7.7% of the sample.

With respect to this clonotype: No antigen is known for it. No base quality values were provided; no much bigger clone lies one nucleotide off.

The V end loses 1 base and the J end loses 6 bases, and a stretch of 6 bases separates them. The CDR3 contains 13 residues, cysteine and phenylalanine counted. Just CDR3 DNA is preserved here, 39 bases in frame from base 1. CDR1 and CDR2 were assigned from the germline V gene as SGHTA and FQGNSA. Explained via the paper, the time point label denotes: persistent/refractory GD, antithyroid drugs over 5 years with positive TRAb. For both TCR sequencing and RNA sequencing, RNA was extracted from PBMCs using TRIzol. The diagnosis of Graves' disease followed American Thyroid Association guidelines. Recruitment of patients was carried out at an endocrinology department in Xi'an, China. From each patient, about 9 milliliters of peripheral blood was collected into an EDTA anticoagulant tube. PBMCs were isolated by Ficoll Paque Plus density gradient separation without further T cell sorting. RNA quality was checked with an Agilent 2100 Bioanalyzer and agarose gel, and concentration with a NanoDrop 2000.

The clonotype comes from a female donor with Graves disease. Material: peripheral blood mononuclear cells (PBMCs), obtained when the disease was refractory, from a patient treated with antithyroid drugs. Here the chain combines TRBV7-2 and TRBJ2-2, with no D gene named confidently. The CDR3 region: CASSLDVAGELFF. DNA sequence: TGTGCCAGCAGCTTAGATGTGGCCGGGGAGCTGTTTTTT.